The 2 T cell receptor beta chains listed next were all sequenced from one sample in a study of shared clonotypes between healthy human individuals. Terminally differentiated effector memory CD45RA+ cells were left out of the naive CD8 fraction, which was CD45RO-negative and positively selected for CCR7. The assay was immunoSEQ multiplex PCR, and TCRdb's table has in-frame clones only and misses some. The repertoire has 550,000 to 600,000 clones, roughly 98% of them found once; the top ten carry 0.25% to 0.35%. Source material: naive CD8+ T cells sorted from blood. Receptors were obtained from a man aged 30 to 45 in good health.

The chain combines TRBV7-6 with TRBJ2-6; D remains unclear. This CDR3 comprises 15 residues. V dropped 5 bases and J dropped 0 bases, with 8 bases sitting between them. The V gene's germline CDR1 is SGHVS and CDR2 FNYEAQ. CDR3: CASSDRFSGANVLTF. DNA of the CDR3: TGTGCCAGCAGCGATCGCTTCTCTGGGGCCAACGTCCTGACTTTC.

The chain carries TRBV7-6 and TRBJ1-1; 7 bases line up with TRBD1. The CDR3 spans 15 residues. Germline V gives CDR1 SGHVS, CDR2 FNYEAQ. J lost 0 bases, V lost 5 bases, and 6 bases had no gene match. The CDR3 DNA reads TGTGCCAGCAGCCTCACAGGGGCCATGAACACTGAAGCTTTCTTT. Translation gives CASSLTGAMNTEAFF. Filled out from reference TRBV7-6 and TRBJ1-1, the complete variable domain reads GAGVSQSPRYKVTKRGQDVALRCDPISGHVSLYWYRQALGQGPEFLTYFNYEAQQDKSGLPNDRFSAERPEGSISTLTIQRTEQRDSAMYRCASSLTGAMNTEAFFGQGTRLTVV.